This TCR beta chain came from a study of T cells in localized non-small cell lung cancer. Note on this clone: Its matching antigen is unknown.

Overall study results and limits: The greatest T cell clonality was found in uninvolved adjacent lung (higher than in tumor). The study linked higher blood T cell density to longer overall survival.

Only in-frame clones appear in the TCRdb table, and some are missing; sequencing was by immunoSEQ multiplex PCR. This sample has around 25,000 clones; around 85% occur once, and the top ten carry 5.8%. The trim removed 1 base at V and 6 bases at J, leaving 8 bases unmatched. Germline lookup yields CDR1 MGHRA and CDR2 YSYEKL. The CDR3 loop spans 17 amino acids. The source material was peripheral blood, sampled before any cancer treatment. The chain combines TRBV4-1 with TRBJ2-7; 14 bases match TRBD2. The receptor's source is a male donor at least 60 years old with stage II squamous cell lung carcinoma. CDR3 nucleotides: TGCGCCAGCAGCCAAGCCGGGACTAGCGGGAGCATGGCCGAGCAGTACTTC. Its translation is CASSQAGTSGSMAEQYF.